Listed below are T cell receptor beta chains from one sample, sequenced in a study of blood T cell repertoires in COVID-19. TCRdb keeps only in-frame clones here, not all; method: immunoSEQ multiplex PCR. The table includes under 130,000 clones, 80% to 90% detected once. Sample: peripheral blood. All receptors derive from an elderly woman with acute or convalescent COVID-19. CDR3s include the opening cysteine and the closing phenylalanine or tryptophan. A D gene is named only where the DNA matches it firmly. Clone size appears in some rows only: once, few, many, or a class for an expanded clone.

CDR3: CASSWGMREYYEQYF
DNA: TGCGCCAGCAGCTGGGGTATGAGGGAATACTACGAGCAGTACTTC
J: TRBJ2-7
D: NA
size: few
V: TRBV5-1

CDR3: CASSAGSGTGSSPLHF
DNA: TGTGCCAGCAGTGCTGGAAGTGGGACAGGGAGTTCACCCCTCCACTTT
J: TRBJ1-6
D: TRBD1
size: NA
V: TRBV2

CDR3: CASSPRGPGNTIYF
DNA: TGTGCCAGCAGCCCCCGCGGCCCTGGAAACACCATATATTTT
J: TRBJ1-3
D: NA
size: NA
V: TRBV5-4

CDR3: CASSPRQARSPLHF
DNA: TGTGCCAGCAGCCCCCGACAGGCGCGGTCACCCCTCCACTTT
J: TRBJ1-6
D: NA
size: NA
V: TRBV5-6

CDR3: CAISPGGPSTDTQYF
DNA: TGTGCCATCAGTCCGGGGGGGCCGAGCACAGATACGCAGTATTTT
J: TRBJ2-3
D: TRBD2
size: NA
V: TRBV10-3

CDR3: CASSESRSTDTQYF
DNA: TGTGCCAGCAGTGAATCCAGGTCGACAGATACGCAGTATTTT
J: TRBJ2-3
D: NA
size: NA
V: TRBV6-4

CDR3: CSVEAGSGYGYTF
DNA: TGCAGCGTCGAGGCGGGGTCCGGCTATGGCTACACCTTC
J: TRBJ1-2
D: NA
size: NA
V: TRBV29-1

CDR3: CASSREVGDTGYTF
DNA: TGTGCCAGCAGCAGGGAGGTTGGGGATACTGGCTACACCTTC
J: TRBJ1-2
D: NA
size: NA
V: TRBV5-4

CDR3: CASSQQGISTNEKLFF
DNA: TGTGCCAGCTCACAGCAGGGTATATCCACTAATGAAAAACTGTTTTTT
J: TRBJ1-4
D: NA
size: NA
V: TRBV18

CDR3: CSAGARGGTDTQYF
DNA: TGCAGCGCCGGGGCCAGGGGAGGCACAGATACGCAGTATTTT
J: TRBJ2-3
D: NA
size: NA
V: TRBV29-1

CDR3: CAWSVLPGDGYTF
DNA: TGTGCCTGGAGTGTACTACCGGGAGATGGCTACACCTTC
J: TRBJ1-2
D: NA
size: NA
V: TRBV30

CDR3: CASTETGINQPQHF
DNA: TGTGCCAGTACGGAGACAGGGATCAACCAGCCCCAGCATTTT
J: TRBJ1-5
D: TRBD1
size: NA
V: TRBV19

CDR3: CASSPTGYGYTF
DNA: TGTGCCAGCAGCCCGACAGGGTATGGCTACACCTTC
J: TRBJ1-2
D: TRBD1
size: NA
V: TRBV7-8

CDR3: CASSPGGPTGELFF
DNA: TGTGCCAGCAGCCCGGGGGGGCCCACCGGGGAGCTGTTTTTT
J: TRBJ2-2
D: TRBD2
size: NA
V: TRBV6-5

CDR3: CASSVQDSYTEAFF
DNA: TGTGCCAGCAGCGTGCAGGACTCCTACACTGAAGCTTTCTTT
J: TRBJ1-1
D: NA
size: once
V: TRBV9

CDR3: CASSMGTTSSGNTIYF
DNA: TGTGCCAGTAGTATGGGGACAACGAGCTCTGGAAACACCATATATTTT
J: TRBJ1-3
D: NA
size: NA
V: TRBV19

CDR3: CASSYFAGGITGELFF
DNA: TGTGCCAGCAGTTACTTCGCGGGGGGGATAACCGGGGAGCTGTTTTTT
J: TRBJ2-2
D: TRBD2
size: NA
V: TRBV6-5

CDR3: CASSQNQGATGQPQHF
DNA: TGTGCCAGCAGCCAAAATCAGGGGGCTACTGGTCAGCCCCAGCATTTT
J: TRBJ1-5
D: TRBD1
size: NA
V: TRBV2

CDR3: CASSVAGGPGETQYF
DNA: TGCGCCAGCAGCGTAGCGGGGGGGCCGGGTGAGACCCAGTACTTC
J: TRBJ2-5
D: TRBD2
size: NA
V: TRBV5-1

CDR3: CASSPGGAGDTQYF
DNA: TGCGCCAGCAGCCCCGGGGGGGCTGGAGATACGCAGTATTTT
J: TRBJ2-3
D: TRBD2
size: NA
V: TRBV10-1

CDR3: CASSLVGLADTQYF
DNA: TGTGCCAGCAGCTTAGTAGGACTAGCGGATACGCAGTATTTT
J: TRBJ2-3
D: TRBD2
size: NA
V: TRBV7-9

CDR3: CASSPGQEVDGYTF
DNA: TGTGCCAGCAGTCCCGGACAGGAGGTCGATGGCTACACCTTC
J: TRBJ1-2
D: TRBD1
size: NA
V: TRBV6-6

CDR3: CASRTGESCEQYF
DNA: TGCGCCAGCAGGACAGGGGAATCGTGCGAGCAGTACTTC
J: TRBJ2-7
D: TRBD1
size: NA
V: TRBV10-1

CDR3: CASSLIGGGGYTF
DNA: TGTGCCAGCAGTTTAATCGGGGGTGGTGGCTACACCTTC
J: TRBJ1-2
D: NA
size: NA
V: TRBV12-3/TRBV12-4

CDR3: CASTRQGFREQFF
DNA: TGCGCCAGCACCCGACAGGGTTTCCGTGAGCAGTTCTTC
J: TRBJ2-1
D: TRBD1
size: NA
V: TRBV23-1

CDR3: CASSRQGYYGYTF
DNA: TGTGCCAGTAGTAGACAGGGTTACTATGGCTACACCTTC
J: TRBJ1-2
D: TRBD1
size: NA
V: TRBV19

CDR3: CASSLAEHWNQPQHF
DNA: TGTGCCAGCAGCTTAGCAGAGCATTGGAATCAGCCCCAGCATTTT
J: TRBJ1-5
D: NA
size: NA
V: TRBV7-2

CDR3: CASKTAGGPYNEQFF
DNA: TGTGCCAGCAAAACGGCGGGGGGGCCTTACAATGAGCAGTTCTTC
J: TRBJ2-1
D: TRBD2
size: NA
V: TRBV28

CDR3: CATRTGGNTDTQYF
DNA: TGTGCCACCCGGACAGGGGGCAACACAGATACGCAGTATTTT
J: TRBJ2-3
D: TRBD1
size: NA
V: TRBV19

CDR3: CAPNDRHYEQYF
DNA: TGCGCCCCGAACGACAGGCATTACGAGCAGTACTTC
J: TRBJ2-7
D: NA
size: few
V: TRBV4-3

CDR3: CASSPAGGRVAETQYF
DNA: TGTGCCAGCAGCCCGGCGGGGGGGAGAGTCGCCGAGACCCAGTACTTC
J: TRBJ2-5
D: TRBD2
size: NA
V: TRBV5-4

CDR3: CASSFTRETGELFF
DNA: TGTGCCAGCAGTTTTACCAGGGAAACCGGGGAGCTGTTTTTT
J: TRBJ2-2
D: NA
size: once
V: TRBV27

CDR3: CASSISGTVSGAYGYTF
DNA: TGCGCCAGCAGCATTTCCGGGACAGTCAGTGGGGCCTATGGCTACACCTTC
J: TRBJ1-2
D: TRBD1
size: once
V: TRBV5-1

CDR3: CASSPTGGSGYTF
DNA: TGTGCCAGCAGTCCGACAGGGGGCTCTGGCTACACCTTC
J: TRBJ1-2
D: TRBD1
size: NA
V: TRBV6-5

CDR3: CASSKGGEGRRHIQPQHF
DNA: TGTGCCAGCAGCAAAGGGGGGGAAGGAAGGCGACACATTCAGCCCCAGCATTTT
J: TRBJ1-5
D: NA
size: once
V: TRBV21-1

CDR3: CASSAGQGDGGTQYF
DNA: TGTGCCAGCTCAGCGGGACAGGGGGACGGCGGTACGCAGTATTTT
J: TRBJ2-3
D: TRBD1
size: once
V: TRBV18

CDR3: CAISVEQGLGYTF
DNA: TGTGCCATCAGTGTTGAACAGGGGCTCGGCTACACCTTC
J: TRBJ1-2
D: TRBD1
size: NA
V: TRBV10-3

CDR3: CASILGDRATEAFF
DNA: TGTGCCAGCATCTTGGGTGACAGGGCCACTGAAGCTTTCTTT
J: TRBJ1-1
D: TRBD1
size: once
V: TRBV28

CDR3: CASSSHDRGPAEAFF
DNA: TGTGCCAGCAGTTCCCACGACAGGGGGCCTGCTGAAGCTTTCTTT
J: TRBJ1-1
D: TRBD1
size: NA
V: TRBV6-5

CDR3: CASSPGTGGTGNTIYF
DNA: TGTGCCAGTAGTCCCGGGACAGGGGGCACTGGAAACACCATATATTTT
J: TRBJ1-3
D: TRBD1
size: NA
V: TRBV19

CDR3: CASSLLALSTDTQYF
DNA: TGTGCCAGCAGCTTATTGGCCTTGAGCACAGATACGCAGTATTTT
J: TRBJ2-3
D: NA
size: NA
V: TRBV11-2

CDR3: CASSSGRGNYEQYF
DNA: TGTGCCAGCAGCTCCGGGCGGGGGAACTACGAGCAGTACTTC
J: TRBJ2-7
D: TRBD2
size: NA
V: TRBV3-1/TRBV3-2

CDR3: CAISPTGAAGEQFF
DNA: TGTGCCATCAGCCCGACAGGGGCCGCGGGTGAGCAGTTCTTC
J: TRBJ2-1
D: TRBD1
size: NA
V: TRBV10-3

CDR3: CASSTTGQSNEKLFF
DNA: TGTGCCAGCAGCACCACGGGACAGAGTAATGAAAAACTGTTTTTT
J: TRBJ1-4
D: TRBD1
size: NA
V: TRBV6-5

CDR3: CASSLAGRNTGELFF
DNA: TGTGCCAGCAGCTTAGCGGGGCGGAACACCGGGGAGCTGTTTTTT
J: TRBJ2-2
D: TRBD2
size: few
V: TRBV3-1/TRBV3-2

CDR3: CAISGRTTYTDTQYF
DNA: TGTGCCATCAGTGGGAGGACTACCTACACAGATACGCAGTATTTT
J: TRBJ2-3
D: NA
size: NA
V: TRBV10-3

CDR3: CASRYGGESEAFF
DNA: TGTGCCAGCAGATATGGGGGGGAATCTGAAGCTTTCTTT
J: TRBJ1-1
D: NA
size: once
V: TRBV13

CDR3: CASSLGAARTDTQYF
DNA: TGTGCCAGCAGTTTAGGGGCAGCCCGCACAGATACGCAGTATTTT
J: TRBJ2-3
D: NA
size: few
V: TRBV27

CDR3: CASRDVGAVRLNEQFF
DNA: TGTGCCAGCAGGGACGTGGGGGCTGTTAGACTCAATGAGCAGTTCTTC
J: TRBJ2-1
D: NA
size: NA
V: TRBV2

CDR3: CSVKLVPGGTDTQYF
DNA: TGCAGCGTTAAACTTGTCCCCGGGGGCACAGATACGCAGTATTTT
J: TRBJ2-3
D: NA
size: NA
V: TRBV29-1

CDR3: CSVRANYGYTF
DNA: TGCAGCGTTCGGGCTAACTATGGCTACACCTTC
J: TRBJ1-2
D: NA
size: NA
V: TRBV29-1

CDR3: CATEQGRTDTQYF
DNA: TGTGCCACCGAACAGGGGAGGACAGATACGCAGTATTTT
J: TRBJ2-3
D: NA
size: once
V: TRBV10-3

CDR3: CASTRTGAQHF
DNA: TGTGCCAGCACCCGGACCGGGGCCCAGCATTTT
J: TRBJ1-5
D: NA
size: NA
V: TRBV2

CDR3: CASSTPTGGYTF
DNA: TGTGCCAGTAGTACCCCAACAGGTGGCTACACCTTC
J: TRBJ1-2
D: NA
size: NA
V: TRBV6-5

CDR3: CASSEGRGYTQYF
DNA: TGTGCCAGCAGTGAAGGGCGGGGGTATACGCAGTATTTT
J: TRBJ2-3
D: TRBD2
size: NA
V: TRBV6-1